The entry below describes one T cell receptor beta chain. Its target is unknown. Each cDNA held unique molecular identifiers, and template switching gave it a universal primer site. TCRdb re-called the 5' RACE reads through MiXCR, storing one row per CDR3 protein. The sample consists of roughly 1,500,000 distinct CDR3 sequences, about 31% of them appearing once. This specimen belongs to a study of identical twins. General study results and limits: Clonotypes of the beta chain that were abundant in cord blood carried fewer insertions (memory repertoires showed none).

This CDR3 region has 14 residues. Trimming at V came to 1 base and at J to 6 bases, leaving 5 bases not matched to a gene. Germline V CDR1 and CDR2: SGHRS, YFSETQ. Specimen: cord blood. This chain connects TRBV5-1 to TRBJ2-3; TRBD2 matches 7 bases. The receptor's source is a newborn girl in good health. DNA for the CDR3: TGCGCCAGCAGCTTGATCCGGGGAGGGGATACGCAGTATTTT. This translates into CASSLIRGGDTQYF.